This paragraph covers one T cell receptor beta chain sequence. What this receptor recognizes is not known. Base-call qualities are not available, and no considerably larger clone is one nucleotide away. CDR1 and CDR2 are read off the germline V gene as MGHRA and YSYEKL. From the cysteine up to the phenylalanine, the CDR3 has a length of 14 residues. The read is trimmed to its CDR3 DNA, 42 bases read in frame from base 1. Ends trimmed: V by 4 bases, J by 1 base; bases unmatched to a gene: 3. Only healthy Caucasian donors were included. The twin cohort consisted of three pairs of female monozygotic twins, all aged about 18 to 29 years. Positive isolation kits from Invitrogen were used to isolate CD4+ and CD8+ T cell populations. These data belong to a study of identical twins (dated by TCRdb to 2016 to 2017). A note on the overall study: TCR alpha and beta repertoires from monozygotic twins, unrelated adults of various ages and cord blood were deep-sequenced to test whether fetal clonotypes persist. To rule out contamination, the twin experiments were replicated at different times with different library preparation protocols.

Points the paper makes about the study in general: Compared with coincidental sharing between unrelated individuals, an excess of low generation-probability sequences was observed among out-of-frame TCR alpha sequences shared between twins. Because the same donors could not be followed over many years, the conclusions relied on cross-sectional statistical analysis. A weaker excess of twin sharing was found in beta out-of-frame sequences because the signal-to-noise ratio was lowered by fewer shared sequences. Zero-insertion analyses could be partly confounded by invariant T cells such as MAIT and iNKT, though diverse VJ usage argued against such confounding for most clonotypes. Recombination models systematically underestimated out-of-frame TCR alpha sharing in monozygotic twins but agreed with sharing between unrelated individuals. Fewer insertions were carried by abundant cord blood beta clonotypes, a similar but weaker trend appeared in young adult naive repertoires, and no such trend appeared in memory repertoires.

Receptor amplification or capture employed 5' RACE. Sequencing was carried out with an Illumina HiSeq 2000. A universal primer binding site was introduced by template switching, and a unique molecular identifier was present in the final cDNA, enabling accurate counting of TCR cDNA molecules. First-strand cDNA for TCR alpha and beta chains was synthesized from specific primers in the conserved constant-segment region. To control for contamination, every cDNA library carried two barcodes: a SMART-Mk sample barcode plus Illumina barcodes. TruSeq adapter sequences, together with Illumina sample barcodes, were added in two successive PCR steps. Sequencing of the TCR alpha and beta cDNA libraries was done on the Illumina HiSeq platform using custom primers. The source study handled its data this way. MiGEC was used to process raw reads and extract unique molecular identifiers, and MiXCR was used to find CDR3 positions. Recombination models were inferred per individual with the repgenHMM and IGoR tools using an EM algorithm. Shared clonotype analysis was performed with the tcR package in R, normalizing sharing by the product of cloneset sizes. To study raw recombination free of thymic and clonal selection effects, out-of-frame nonproductive sequences were analyzed. TCRdb redid the processing of the public reads, applying fastp at Q25 and MiXCR, and retained in-frame beta chains. Duplicate CDR3 protein sequences are folded into a single record with the most common DNA and genes. It is TCRdb's table, rather than the study itself, that gives the V and J calls and clone size. The sample table contains about 530,000 distinct CDR3 sequences; only one count was recorded for more than 20% of them. The top ten constitute approximately 0.52% of the sample.

The same sample was also studied in work on yellow fever vaccine responses in identical twins. From that second study: The T cell response to vaccination in identical twins was reported by the authors to appear partly convergent and partly personalized. In identical twins, the study followed T cell clones that responded to the vaccine with precision.

Source material: CD4+ T cells sorted from blood. This TCR was recovered from a woman under 30 in good health. The chain is made from TRBV4-1 and TRBJ2-5, with 7 central nucleotides matching TRBD2. The DNA reads as follows: TGCGCCAGCAGCCCAACGGGGGGCCAAGAGACCCAGTACTTC. This yields the protein CASSPTGGQETQYF.